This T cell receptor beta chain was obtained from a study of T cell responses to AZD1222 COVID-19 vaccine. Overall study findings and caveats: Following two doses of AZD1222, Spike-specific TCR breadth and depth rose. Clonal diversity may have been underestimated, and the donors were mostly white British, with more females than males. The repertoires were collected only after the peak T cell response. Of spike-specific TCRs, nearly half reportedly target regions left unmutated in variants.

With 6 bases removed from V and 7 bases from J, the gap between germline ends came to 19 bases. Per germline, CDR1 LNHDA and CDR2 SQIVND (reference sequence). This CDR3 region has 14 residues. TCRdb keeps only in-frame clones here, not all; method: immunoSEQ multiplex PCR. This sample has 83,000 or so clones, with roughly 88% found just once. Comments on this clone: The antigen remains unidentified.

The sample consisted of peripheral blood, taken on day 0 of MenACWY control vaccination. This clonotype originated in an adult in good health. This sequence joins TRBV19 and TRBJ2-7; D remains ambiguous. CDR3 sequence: CASRYRLGSGEQYF. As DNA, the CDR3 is TGTGCCAGTAGATACCGGCTAGGGTCGGGTGAGCAGTACTTC. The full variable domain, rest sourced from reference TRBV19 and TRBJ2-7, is DGGITQSPKYLFRKEGQNVTLSCEQNLNHDAMYWYRQDPGQGLRLIYYSQIVNDFQKGDIAEGYSVSREKKESFPLTVTSAQKNPTAFYLCASRYRLGSGEQYFGPGTRLTVT.